This T cell receptor beta chain stems from a study of cytomegalovirus exposure and HLA in healthy donors. As for the study in general: Unique TCR beta sequences numbering around 110 million came from 150 million to 200 million T cells in an earlier analysis. Study-level results: HLA alleles were associated with 16,951 TCR beta sequences in a later analysis at 0.05 false discovery rate. With later analysis, a missense DCLRE1C variant became linked to TCR beta V- and J-gene trimming. Three CMV-associated chains proved CMV antigen-specific in vitro.

A word on this clone: What it recognizes is unknown.

This CDR3 is built from 14 residues. V was trimmed by 5 bases and J by 1 base, leaving 14 bases between them. The V gene's germline CDR1 is SQVTM and CDR2 ANQGSEA. A multiplex PCR was run with 60 Vbeta primers and 13 Jbeta primers. The table came from immunoSEQ multiplex PCR; TCRdb's copy has only in-frame clones and leaves some out. Of tens of thousands of clones listed, 70% to 80% are singletons. This sequence was found in a woman aged 40 to 50 in good health and CMV-seropositive. The V call is TRBV29-1, the J call TRBJ1-1; D is possibly TRBD1 (5 bases). Sequencing used PBMCs. The chain's CDR3 is CSVHRSLTNTEAFF. In DNA form, the CDR3 reads TGCAGCGTTCACAGGAGCCTGACGAACACTGAAGCTTTCTTT. Using reference TRBV29-1 and TRBJ1-1 for the parts outside the CDR3, the full variable domain is SAVISQKPSRDICQRGTSLTIQCQVDSQVTMMFWYRQQPGQSLTLIATANQGSEATYESGFVIDKFPISRPNLTFSTLTVSNMSPEDSSIYLCSVHRSLTNTEAFFGQGTRLTVV.